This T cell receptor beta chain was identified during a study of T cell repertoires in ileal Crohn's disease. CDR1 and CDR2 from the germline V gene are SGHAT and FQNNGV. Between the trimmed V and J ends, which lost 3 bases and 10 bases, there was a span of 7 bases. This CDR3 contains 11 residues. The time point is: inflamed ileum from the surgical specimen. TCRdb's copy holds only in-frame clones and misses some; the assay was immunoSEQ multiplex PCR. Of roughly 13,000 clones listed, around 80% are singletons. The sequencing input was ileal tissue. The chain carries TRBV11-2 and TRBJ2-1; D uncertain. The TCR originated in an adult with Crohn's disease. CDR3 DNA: TGTGCCAGCAGCTTTGGTAGGGAGCAGTTCTTC. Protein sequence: CASSFGREQFF.